Following are 29 T cell receptor beta chains from one sample sequenced in a study of somatic mutations in cytotoxic T cells in rheumatoid arthritis. Clones were read by immunoSEQ multiplex PCR, and TCRdb kept only the in-frame ones, dropping some. The data hold 15,000 to 20,000 clones, with 82% observed a single time. Sequencing was carried out using CD8+ T cells sorted from blood. These receptor sequences come from an adult with rheumatoid arthritis.

V and J are TRBV11-2 and TRBJ2-1; the D gene is possibly TRBD2 (6 bases). CDR1 is SGHAT, CDR2 FQNNGV, per germline. This CDR3 comprises 15 residues. The V end lost 1 base, the J end lost 12 bases, and 19 bases lay between the germline ends. The CDR3 reads CASSLVGGSGLGQFF. CDR3 bases: TGTGCCAGCAGCTTAGTGGGAGGCAGCGGGCTAGGGCAGTTCTTC.

This clone was seen a single time. The gene calls are TRBV7-9 and TRBJ2-1, with 14 nucleotides matching TRBD2. The ends lost 3 bases at V and 1 base at J; junction bases unmatched: 8. The V gene's germline CDR1 is SEHNR and CDR2 FQNEAQ (reference sequence). CDR3 size: 19 residues. The CDR3 loop reads CASSFAGLAGAQSYNEQFF. The CDR3 DNA sequence: TGTGCCAGCAGCTTCGCGGGACTAGCGGGAGCCCAGTCCTACAATGAGCAGTTCTTC.

This clone is judged medium-sized (0.01 to 0.1%). The chain combines TRBV4-1 with TRBJ2-7, with 13 bases identical to TRBD2. The J segment lost 4 bases and the V segment lost 2 bases, leaving 2 bases of the junction unmatched. The CDR3 spans 15 residues. CDR1 and CDR2 from the germline V gene are MGHRA and YSYEKL. CDR3 loop: CASSQTSGRAYEQYF. CDR3 coding DNA: TGCGCCAGCAGCCAAACTAGCGGGAGGGCTTACGAGCAGTACTTC.

V is TRBV6-1 and J is TRBJ2-7; D is perhaps TRBD1 (5 bases). V was clipped by 7 bases and J by 9 bases, with 13 bases between them. The CDR3 spans 11 residues. The germline CDR1 and CDR2 sequences are MNHNS and SASEGT. The CDR3 region is CASIALRGQYF. The CDR3 DNA sequence: TGTGCCAGCATAGCCCTAAGGGGGCAGTACTTC.

The rearrangement joins TRBV7-9 to TRBJ1-4, with D perhaps matching TRBD1 (6 bases). Deletions cut 3 bases from V and 4 bases from J, with 15 bases between. The germline gives CDR1 SEHNR, CDR2 FQNEAQ (reference sequence). There are 16 residues in the CDR3. The CDR3 bases are TGTGCCAGCAGCTTCGGACCGGACAGTCTTAATGAAAAACTGTTTTTT. The encoded protein is CASSFGPDSLNEKLFF.

This chain joins TRBV25-1 and TRBJ1-2, with unresolved D. V gave up 0 bases and J gave up 5 bases, with 10 bases separating them. CDR1 is MGHDK, CDR2 SYGVNS, per germline. There are 14 residues in the CDR3. CDR3 DNA sequence: TGTGCCAGCAGTGAATACGGGGTCAGATATGGCTACACCTTC. This translates into CASSEYGVRYGYTF.

This chain uses TRBV27 with TRBJ1-5; D is ambiguous. Germline assignment: CDR1 MNHEY and CDR2 SMNVEV (reference sequence). This CDR3 is 13 amino acids long. Trimming shortened V by 10 bases and J by 0 bases, and 10 bases separated the two germline ends. The CDR3 bases are TGTGCCACGGGTCAGTTTAGCAATCAGCCCCAGCATTTT. Its protein is CATGQFSNQPQHF.

This sequence joins TRBV4-1 and TRBJ2-7, with D maybe TRBD1 (5 bases). Germline V gene data show CDR1 as MGHRA and CDR2 as YSYEKL. This CDR3 is 15 amino acids long. The V and J ends lost 0 bases and 2 bases respectively, with 11 bases between them. In DNA, the CDR3 is TGCGCCAGCAGCCAAGATCCTGCAGGGACCTACGAGCAGTACTTC. Translated: CASSQDPAGTYEQYF.

The sample holds a few counts of this clone. The V call is TRBV2, the J call TRBJ2-7; 10 nucleotides match TRBD2. The V gene end was trimmed by 5 bases and the J gene end by 3 bases; junction bases not matched to a gene: 1. Germline V lookup: CDR1 SNHLY, CDR2 FYNNEI. The CDR3 contains 13 residues. The CDR3 coding sequence is TGTGCCAGCAGTCTAGCGGGAGTCTACGAGCAGTACTTC. Residues: CASSLAGVYEQYF.

The chain links TRBV29-1 to TRBJ2-1; TRBD2 matches at 10 bases. CDR1 SQVTM and CDR2 ANQGSEA come from the germline V gene. The CDR3 runs 15 residues. V gave up 2 bases and J gave up 5 bases; unmatched junction bases: 6. In DNA form, the CDR3 reads TGCAGCGTTGAAACCCGGACTAGCGGAAACAATGAGCAGTTCTTC. Encoded protein: CSVETRTSGNNEQFF.

V usage is TRBV4-1 and J usage is TRBJ2-5; D ambiguous. The CDR3 runs 12 residues. The V end lost 0 bases, the J end lost 6 bases, and 5 bases lay between the germline ends. Germline CDR1 reads MGHRA; CDR2 reads YSYEKL. The CDR3 DNA reads TGCGCCAGCAGCCAAGATGTAAAGACCCAGTACTTC. The encoded protein is CASSQDVKTQYF.

The CDR3: CASSTGYNEQFF. CDR3 sequence (DNA): TGTGCCAGCAGCACCGGATACAATGAGCAGTTCTTC. The J gene is TRBJ2-1, the V gene TRBV11-2; unclear D gene. Germline values: CDR1 SGHAT, CDR2 FQNNGV. The ends were cut back, 5 bases at V and 4 bases at J, with 6 bases in the middle. This CDR3 comprises 12 residues.

The chain is built from TRBV29-1 and TRBJ2-7; no definite D call. The CDR3 sequence is 16 residues long. Germline lookup yields CDR1 SQVTM and CDR2 ANQGSEA. Trimming left V 5 bases short and J 3 bases short, with 23 bases between. The CDR3 region has the DNA TGCAGCGTTCTAGGCTTTCCATCTTGGGAAGGCTACGAGCAGTACTTC. It specifies CSVLGFPSWEGYEQYF.

The rearrangement links TRBV5-1 to TRBJ2-7; 7 bases are a match to TRBD1. Germline lookup yields CDR1 SGHRS and CDR2 YFSETQ. Germline trimming cut 0 bases from V and 1 base from J; bases unmatched to any gene: 4. The CDR3 runs to 15 residues. The CDR3 nucleotides are TGCGCCAGCAGCTTGGAGACAGGGTCGTCCTACGAGCAGTACTTC. It encodes CASSLETGSSYEQYF.

V gene TRBV7-9 combines with J gene TRBJ2-1; unclear D gene. CDR1 and CDR2 from the germline V gene are SEHNR and FQNEAQ (reference sequence). Trimming cost V 4 bases and J 4 bases, with 11 bases left between them. CDR3 length equals 14 residues. For the CDR3, the DNA is TGTGCCAGCAGCTGGTTAGCCGGATACAATGAGCAGTTCTTC. Amino acid sequence: CASSWLAGYNEQFF.

The V and J genes are TRBV27 and TRBJ1-5; no reliable D call. V gave up 2 bases and J gave up 3 bases, with 5 bases separating them. Germline-derived CDR1 and CDR2 are MNHEY and SMNVEV (reference sequence). The CDR3 consists of 13 residues. Here the CDR3 DNA reads TGTGCCAGCAGTTTACGCAACAATCAGCCCCAGCATTTT. Protein product: CASSLRNNQPQHF.

The chain's CDR3 is CASSPPQGAPAQETQYF. The CDR3 bases are TGTGCCAGCAGCCCACCTCAGGGGGCGCCGGCCCAAGAGACCCAGTACTTC. The chain couples TRBV7-9 to TRBJ2-5; 8 nucleotides match TRBD1. This CDR3 has 17 amino acids. The junction had 12 bases not matched to a gene; V was cut back by 5 bases and J by 1 base. The germline V gene encodes CDR1 SEHNR and CDR2 FQNEAQ (reference sequence).

The chain recombines TRBV5-5 with TRBJ2-7, with 14 bases lining up with TRBD2. V was clipped by 0 bases and J by 7 bases; unmatched bases: 6. Germline V gives CDR1 SGHKS, CDR2 YYEKEE (reference sequence). This CDR3 is 16 amino acids long. The CDR3 nucleotides are TGTGCCAGCAGCTTGGGACTAGCGGGGGGGTGGCGTGAGCAGTACTTC. It encodes CASSLGLAGGWREQYF. The variable domain in full, completed from reference TRBV5-5 and TRBJ2-7, reads DAGVTQSPTHLIKTRGQQVTLRCSPISGHKSVSWYQQVLGQGPQFIFQYYEKEERGRGNFPDRFSARQFPNYSSELNVNALLLGDSALYLCASSLGLAGGWREQYFGPGTRLTVT.

In this sample, this clone turned up a few times. The CDR3 DNA is TGTGCCAGCACCCCGACTAGCGGGAGCTCCTACGAGCAGTACTTC. Its protein product is CASTPTSGSSYEQYF. The J gene is TRBJ2-7, the V gene TRBV27; 12 positions agree with TRBD2. The germline V gene has CDR1 MNHEY and CDR2 SMNVEV (reference sequence). The trim removed 7 bases at V and 0 bases at J, leaving 4 bases unmatched. The CDR3 has 15 residues.

The chain combines TRBV19 with TRBJ1-2; TRBD1 aligns across 7 bases. The junction had 3 bases not matched to a gene; V was cut back by 8 bases and J by 6 bases. Per germline, CDR1 LNHDA and CDR2 SQIVND (reference sequence). The CDR3 length is 11 residues. The CDR3 sequence is CASGRGHGYTF. The CDR3 DNA is TGTGCCAGTGGAAGGGGGCATGGCTACACCTTC.

The V and J genes are TRBV9 and TRBJ2-6; D uncertain. The CDR3 consists of 18 residues. Trimming shortened V by 0 bases and J by 0 bases, and 13 bases separated the two germline ends. Germline CDR1 and CDR2: SGDLS and YYNGEE. CDR3 nucleotides: TGTGCCAGCAGCGTAGACCCTGGCTGGCCCTCTGGGGCCAACGTCCTGACTTTC. Encoded protein: CASSVDPGWPSGANVLTF.

The count of this clone is one. The CDR3 here is CASSFWGGADGYTF. In nucleotides, the CDR3 is TGTGCCAGCAGTTTCTGGGGGGGCGCAGATGGCTACACCTTC. This sequence joins TRBV27 and TRBJ1-2, with D possibly matching TRBD1 (6 bases). The CDR3 spans 14 residues. Trimming left V 3 bases short and J 6 bases short, with 14 bases between. Germline V gives CDR1 MNHEY, CDR2 SMNVEV (reference sequence).

The chain has TRBV2 and TRBJ2-5; perhaps D is TRBD1 or TRBD2 (6 bases each). The V gene lost 8 bases and the J gene lost 4 bases, with 20 bases spanning the gap. CDR3 size: 15 residues. Germline V lookup: CDR1 SNHLY, CDR2 FYNNEI. This CDR3 reads CASDRRGGHRETQYF. For the CDR3, the DNA is TGTGCCAGCGATCGCCGAGGGGGGCATCGAGAGACCCAGTACTTC.

Here the CDR3 reads CASSLNLAGGPEVQYF. The CDR3 DNA follows: TGTGCCAGCAGCTTAAACCTAGCGGGAGGGCCGGAGGTGCAGTACTTC. The chain carries TRBV7-6 and TRBJ2-7, with TRBD2 matching 12 bases. The CDR3 extends over 16 amino acids. Per the germline V gene, CDR1 is SGHVS and CDR2 is FNYEAQ. V lost 2 bases to trimming and J lost 9 bases; unmatched junction nucleotides: 11.

This clone showed up just once. CDR3 DNA: TGTGCCAGCAGCTTGGGGCTGGATACGCAGTATTTT. It yields the protein CASSLGLDTQYF. J is TRBJ2-3 and V is TRBV5-6; D uncertain. The CDR3 runs 12 residues. Germline-derived CDR1 and CDR2 are SGHDT and YYEEEE. V gave up 0 bases and J gave up 6 bases, with 5 bases separating them.

V is TRBV27 and J is TRBJ1-1, with TRBD1 as a possible D gene (6 bases). The CDR3 is 15 amino acids. Germline CDR1 is MNHEY and CDR2 is SMNVEV (reference sequence). The ends were cut back, 3 bases at V and 3 bases at J, with 14 bases in the middle. DNA for the CDR3: TGTGCCAGCAGTTTGGTCTGGGGGGCGTACACTGAAGCTTTCTTT. This encodes CASSLVWGAYTEAFF.

This chain links TRBV29-1 with TRBJ2-5, with D possibly being TRBD2 (5 bases). V was cut by 4 bases and J by 0 bases, with 18 bases left in between. CDR1 and CDR2 from the germline V gene are SQVTM and ANQGSEA. This CDR3 spans 16 amino acids. The CDR3 protein is CSVVPGVLTDQETQYF. Written as DNA, the CDR3 is TGCAGCGTTGTGCCCGGGGTGTTGACCGACCAAGAGACCCAGTACTTC.

The chain uses TRBV14 and TRBJ2-1; possibly TRBD1 for D (6 bases). Germline CDR1 SGHDN, CDR2 FVKESK. This CDR3 comprises 16 residues. With 1 base removed from V and 1 base from J, the gap between germline ends came to 11 bases. CDR3 amino acids: CASSQGWGQSYNEQFF. Here the CDR3 DNA reads TGTGCCAGCAGCCAAGGGTGGGGGCAATCCTACAATGAGCAGTTCTTC.

This sequence joins TRBV13 and TRBJ1-1; D not certain. The CDR3 is 14 amino acids. Germline V lookup: CDR1 PRHDT, CDR2 FYEKMQ (reference sequence). V lost 0 bases to trimming and J lost 2 bases, with 7 bases between them. The CDR3 is CASSLGGGNTEAFF. The CDR3, as DNA: TGTGCCAGCAGCTTAGGAGGTGGTAACACTGAAGCTTTCTTT.